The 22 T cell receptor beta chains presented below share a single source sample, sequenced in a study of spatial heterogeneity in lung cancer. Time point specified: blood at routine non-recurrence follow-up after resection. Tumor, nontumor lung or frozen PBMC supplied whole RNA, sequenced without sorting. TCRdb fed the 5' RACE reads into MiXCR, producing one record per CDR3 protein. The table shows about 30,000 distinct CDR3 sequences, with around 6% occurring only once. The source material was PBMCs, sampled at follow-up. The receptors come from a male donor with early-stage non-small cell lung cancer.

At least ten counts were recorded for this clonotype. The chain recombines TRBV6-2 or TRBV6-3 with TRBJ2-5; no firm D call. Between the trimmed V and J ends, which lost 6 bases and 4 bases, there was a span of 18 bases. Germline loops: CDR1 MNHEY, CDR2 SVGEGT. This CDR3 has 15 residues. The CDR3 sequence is CASRFMDGSRETQYF. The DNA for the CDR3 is TGTGCCAGCAGATTTATGGACGGATCGAGAGAGACCCAGTACTTC.

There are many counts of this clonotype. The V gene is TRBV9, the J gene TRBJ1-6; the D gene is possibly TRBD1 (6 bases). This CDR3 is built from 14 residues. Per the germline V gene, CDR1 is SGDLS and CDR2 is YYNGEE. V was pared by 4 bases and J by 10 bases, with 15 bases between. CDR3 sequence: CASSPRDMESPLHF. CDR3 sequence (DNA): TGTGCCAGCAGCCCCCGGGACATGGAGTCACCCCTCCACTTT. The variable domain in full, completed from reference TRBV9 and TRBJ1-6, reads DSGVTQTPKHLITATGQRVTLRCSPRSGDLSVYWYQQSLDQGLQFLIQYYNGEERAKGNILERFSAQQFPDLHSELNLSSLELGDSALYFCASSPRDMESPLHFGNGTRLTVT.

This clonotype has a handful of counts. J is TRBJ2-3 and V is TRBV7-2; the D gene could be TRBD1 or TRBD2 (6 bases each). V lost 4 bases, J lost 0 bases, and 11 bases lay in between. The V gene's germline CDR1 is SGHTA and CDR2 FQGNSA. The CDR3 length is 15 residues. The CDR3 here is CASSSGASSTDTQYF. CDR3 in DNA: TGTGCCAGCAGCTCGGGGGCATCTAGCACAGATACGCAGTATTTT.

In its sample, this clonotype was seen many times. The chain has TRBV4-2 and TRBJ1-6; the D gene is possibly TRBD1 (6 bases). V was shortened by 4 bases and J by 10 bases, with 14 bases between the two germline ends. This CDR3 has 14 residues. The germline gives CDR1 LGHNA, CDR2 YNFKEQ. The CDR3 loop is CASSPDSLGSPLHF. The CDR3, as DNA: TGTGCCAGCAGCCCGGACAGCCTGGGGTCACCCCTCCACTTT.

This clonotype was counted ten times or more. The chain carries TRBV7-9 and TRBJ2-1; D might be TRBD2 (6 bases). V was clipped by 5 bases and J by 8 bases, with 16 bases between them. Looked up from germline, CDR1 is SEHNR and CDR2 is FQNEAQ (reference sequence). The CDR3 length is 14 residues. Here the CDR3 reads CASSDDGGNDEQFF. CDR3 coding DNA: TGTGCCAGCAGCGACGATGGCGGGAATGATGAGCAGTTCTTC.

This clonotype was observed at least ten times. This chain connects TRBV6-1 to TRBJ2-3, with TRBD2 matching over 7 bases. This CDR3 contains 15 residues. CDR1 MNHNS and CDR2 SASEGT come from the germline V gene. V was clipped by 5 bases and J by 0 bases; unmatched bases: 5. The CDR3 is CASSFSGPSTDTQYF. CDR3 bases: TGTGCCAGCAGTTTTAGCGGGCCAAGCACAGATACGCAGTATTTT.

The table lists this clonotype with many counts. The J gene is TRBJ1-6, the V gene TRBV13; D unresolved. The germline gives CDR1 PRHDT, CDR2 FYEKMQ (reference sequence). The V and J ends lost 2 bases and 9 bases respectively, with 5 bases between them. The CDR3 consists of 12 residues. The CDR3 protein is CASSLRGSPLHF. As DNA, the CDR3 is TGTGCCAGCAGCTTAAGAGGTTCACCCCTCCACTTT.

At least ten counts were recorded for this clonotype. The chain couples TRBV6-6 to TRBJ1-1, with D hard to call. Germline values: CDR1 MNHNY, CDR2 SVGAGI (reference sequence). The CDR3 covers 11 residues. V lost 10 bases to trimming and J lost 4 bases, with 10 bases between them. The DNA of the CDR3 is TGTGCCATCATGGCGGCCACTGAAGCTTTCTTT. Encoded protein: CAIMAATEAFF.

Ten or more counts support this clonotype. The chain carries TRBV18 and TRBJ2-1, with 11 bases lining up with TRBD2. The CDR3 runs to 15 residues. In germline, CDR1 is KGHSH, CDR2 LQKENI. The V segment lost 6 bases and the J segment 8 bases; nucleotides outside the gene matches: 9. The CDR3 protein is CASSRSSGGADEQFF. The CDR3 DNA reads TGTGCCAGCTCCCGAAGTAGCGGGGGGGCTGATGAGCAGTTCTTC.

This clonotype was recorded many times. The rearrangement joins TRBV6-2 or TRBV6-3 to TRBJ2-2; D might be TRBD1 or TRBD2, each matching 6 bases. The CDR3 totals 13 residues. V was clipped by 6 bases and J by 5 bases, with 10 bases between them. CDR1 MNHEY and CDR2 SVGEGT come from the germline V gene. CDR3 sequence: CASSGGTTGELFF. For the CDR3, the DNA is TGTGCCAGCAGCGGCGGGACAACCGGGGAGCTGTTTTTT.

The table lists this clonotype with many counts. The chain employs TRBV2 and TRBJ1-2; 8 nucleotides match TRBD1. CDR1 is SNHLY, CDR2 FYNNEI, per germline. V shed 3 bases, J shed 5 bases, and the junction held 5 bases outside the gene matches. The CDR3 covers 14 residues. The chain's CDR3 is CASSDRDRSYGYTF. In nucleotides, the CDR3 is TGTGCCAGCAGTGACCGGGACAGGTCATATGGCTACACCTTC.

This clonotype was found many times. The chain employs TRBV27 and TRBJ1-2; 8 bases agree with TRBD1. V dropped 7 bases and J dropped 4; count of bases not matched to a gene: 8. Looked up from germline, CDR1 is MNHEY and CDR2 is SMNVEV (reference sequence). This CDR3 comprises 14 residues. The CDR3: CASTPGGQGYGYTF. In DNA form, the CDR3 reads TGTGCCAGCACCCCAGGCGGACAGGGCTATGGCTACACCTTC.

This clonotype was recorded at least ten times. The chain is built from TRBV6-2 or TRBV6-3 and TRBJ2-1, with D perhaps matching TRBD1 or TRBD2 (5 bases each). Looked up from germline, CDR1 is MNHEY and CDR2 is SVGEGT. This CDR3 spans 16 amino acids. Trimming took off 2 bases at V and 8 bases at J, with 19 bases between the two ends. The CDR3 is CASSYSLAHRIDEQFF. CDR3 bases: TGTGCCAGCAGTTACAGTCTAGCTCACAGGATTGATGAGCAGTTCTTC.

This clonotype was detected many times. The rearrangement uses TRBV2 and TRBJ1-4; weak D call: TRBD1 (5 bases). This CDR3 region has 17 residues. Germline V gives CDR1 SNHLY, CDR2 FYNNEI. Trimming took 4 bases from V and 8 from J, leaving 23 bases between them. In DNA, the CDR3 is TGTGCCAGCAGTGGGGGACTGAGTCAAGGCCCGGAAGAAAAACTGTTTTTT. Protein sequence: CASSGGLSQGPEEKLFF.

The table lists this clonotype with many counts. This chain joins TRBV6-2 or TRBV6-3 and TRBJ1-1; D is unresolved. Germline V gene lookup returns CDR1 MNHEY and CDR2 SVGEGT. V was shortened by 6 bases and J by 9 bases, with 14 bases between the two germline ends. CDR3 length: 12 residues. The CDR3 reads CASSAPKAKAFF. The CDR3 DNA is TGTGCCAGCAGCGCCCCTAAGGCCAAAGCTTTCTTT.

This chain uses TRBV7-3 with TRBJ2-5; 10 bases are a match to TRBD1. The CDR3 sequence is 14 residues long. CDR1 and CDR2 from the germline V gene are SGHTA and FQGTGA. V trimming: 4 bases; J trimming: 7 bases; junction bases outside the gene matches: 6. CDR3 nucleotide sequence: TGTGCCAGCAGCTCCGGGACAGGGGAGGGGACCCAGTACTTC. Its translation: CASSSGTGEGTQYF.

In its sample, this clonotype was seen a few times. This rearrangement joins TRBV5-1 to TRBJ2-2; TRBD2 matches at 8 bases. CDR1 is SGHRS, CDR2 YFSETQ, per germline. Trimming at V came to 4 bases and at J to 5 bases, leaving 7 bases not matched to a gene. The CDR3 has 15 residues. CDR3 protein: CASSPGGGGTGELFF. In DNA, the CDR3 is TGCGCCAGCAGCCCCGGGGGGGGCGGAACCGGGGAGCTGTTTTTT.

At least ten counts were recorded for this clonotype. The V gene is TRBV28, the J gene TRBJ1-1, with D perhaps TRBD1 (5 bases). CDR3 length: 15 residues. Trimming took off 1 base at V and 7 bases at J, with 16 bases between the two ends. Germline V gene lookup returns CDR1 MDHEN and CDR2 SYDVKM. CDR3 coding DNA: TGTGCCAGCAGTTTATCGGACATCCCGGGTATTGAAGCTTTCTTT. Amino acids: CASSLSDIPGIEAFF.

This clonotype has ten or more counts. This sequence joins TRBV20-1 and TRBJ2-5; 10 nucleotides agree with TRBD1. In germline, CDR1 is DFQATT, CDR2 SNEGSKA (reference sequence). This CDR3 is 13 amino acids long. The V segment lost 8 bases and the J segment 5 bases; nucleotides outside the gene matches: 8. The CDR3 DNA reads TGCAGTCCCATGACAGGGGGCAGTGAGACCCAGTACTTC. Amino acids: CSPMTGGSETQYF.

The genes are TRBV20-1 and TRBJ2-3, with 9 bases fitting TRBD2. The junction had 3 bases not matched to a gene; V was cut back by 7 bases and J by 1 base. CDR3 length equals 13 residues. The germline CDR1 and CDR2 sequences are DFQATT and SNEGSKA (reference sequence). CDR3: CSVRLAGTDTQYF. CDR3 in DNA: TGCAGTGTTCGACTAGCGGGCACAGATACGCAGTATTTT.

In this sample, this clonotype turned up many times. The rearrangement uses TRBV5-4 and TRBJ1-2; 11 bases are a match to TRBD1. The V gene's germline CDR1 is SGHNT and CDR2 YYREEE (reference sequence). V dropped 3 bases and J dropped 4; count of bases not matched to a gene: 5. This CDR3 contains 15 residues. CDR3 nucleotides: TGTGCCAGCAGCTACACCGGGACAGGGGGCTATGGCTACACCTTC. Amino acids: CASSYTGTGGYGYTF.

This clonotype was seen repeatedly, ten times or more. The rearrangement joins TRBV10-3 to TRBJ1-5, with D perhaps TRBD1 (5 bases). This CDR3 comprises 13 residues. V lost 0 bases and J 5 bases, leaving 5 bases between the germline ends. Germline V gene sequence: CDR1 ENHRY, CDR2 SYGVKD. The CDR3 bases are TGTGCCATCAGTGAGTCGACAGATCAGCCCCAGCATTTT. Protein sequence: CAISESTDQPQHF.